The 28 T cell receptor beta chains given below trace back to one sample, sequenced in a study of T cells in Graves' hyperthyroidism and ophthalmopathy. RNA transcripts gave rise to amplified TCR beta CDR3 regions. A set of HTBI primers served as the primers for a first-round RT-PCR of the TCR CDR3. TCRdb passed the multiplex PCR reads through MiXCR, listing each CDR3 protein once. In the table there are 500,000 to 750,000 distinct CDR3 sequences, around 14% of which are singletons. Sequencing was done on a sample of blood. These receptors came from a woman between 18 and 29 years old with Graves' ophthalmopathy.

This clonotype has ten or more counts. The chain combines TRBV3-1 with TRBJ1-1, with a tentative D call TRBD1 (5 bases). Germline V gene lookup returns CDR1 LGHDT and CDR2 YNNKEL (reference sequence). Trimming pared 2 bases from V and 6 bases from J, leaving 10 bases between. CDR3 length: 13 residues. In nucleotides, the CDR3 is TGTGCCAGCAGCCAAAGTAGCAGGGCTGAAGCTTTCTTT. Translating gives CASSQSSRAEAFF.

The chain carries TRBV9 and TRBJ1-2, with 7 bases fitting TRBD1. CDR1 is SGDLS and CDR2 is YYNGEE in the germline V gene. Unmatched junction bases numbered 6, after V lost 7 bases and J lost 3 bases. This CDR3 has 13 residues. CDR3 DNA sequence: TGTGCCAGCCAACAGGGGCCGGACTATGGCTACACCTTC. Its protein is CASQQGPDYGYTF.

The chain's CDR3 is CASSVAPKDADTQYF. DNA for the CDR3: TGTGCCAGCAGCGTAGCCCCCAAGGACGCAGATACGCAGTATTTT. The V call is TRBV9, the J call TRBJ2-3; unclear D gene. The V end was cut by 0 bases, the J end by 4 bases, with 12 bases between. CDR1 and CDR2 from the germline V gene are SGDLS and YYNGEE. The CDR3 runs 15 residues.

This clonotype was seen repeatedly, ten times or more. The V and J genes are TRBV28 and TRBJ1-1; D call uncertain. Germline CDR1 reads MDHEN; CDR2 reads SYDVKM. The CDR3 contains 14 residues. V lost 2 bases, J lost 0 bases, and 7 bases lay in between. The CDR3 loop reads CASSLMGLNTEAFF. Written as DNA, the CDR3 is TGTGCCAGCAGTTTAATGGGGTTGAACACTGAAGCTTTCTTT. Supplemented by reference TRBV28 and TRBJ1-1, the full variable domain reads DVKVTQSSRYLVKRTGEKVFLECVQDMDHENMFWYRQDPGLGLRLIYFSYDVKMKEKGDIPEGYSVSREKKERFSLILESASTNQTSMYLCASSLMGLNTEAFFGQGTRLTVV.

This clonotype was detected many times. The V and J genes are TRBV7-6 and TRBJ1-1, with 8 bases aligning to TRBD1. V was pared by 3 bases and J by 4 bases, with 7 bases of the junction left unmatched. The CDR3 runs to 15 residues. Looked up from germline, CDR1 is SGHVS and CDR2 is FNYEAQ. The CDR3 region has the DNA TGTGCCAGCAGCTTCTCAGGGGGCGCGGGCACTGAAGCTTTCTTT. This translates into CASSFSGGAGTEAFF.

This clonotype was seen ten or more times. The V gene is TRBV29-1, the J gene TRBJ2-7; D may be TRBD1 or TRBD2 (6 bases each). This CDR3 has 13 amino acids. Germline assignment: CDR1 SQVTM and CDR2 ANQGSEA. With 3 bases removed from V and 5 bases from J, the gap between germline ends came to 14 bases. CDR3 DNA: TGCAGCGTTGACGCACAGGGAGGAAACGAGCAGTACTTC. It encodes CSVDAQGGNEQYF.

The V gene is TRBV30, the J gene TRBJ1-1; D ambiguous. V shed 0 bases and J shed 8 bases, with 13 bases lying between them. The CDR3 is made up of 13 amino acids. The germline V gene encodes CDR1 GTSNPN and CDR2 SVGIG (reference sequence). As DNA, the CDR3 is TGTGCCTGGAGTGTCGTCGCGGGCCTGGAAGCTTTCTTT. Translated, it gives CAWSVVAGLEAFF.

This clonotype was seen ten or more times. The chain has TRBV4-1 and TRBJ2-1; no clear D gene. The CDR3 loop spans 15 amino acids. Trimming removed 0 bases from V and 4 bases from J, with 10 bases in between. CDR1 and CDR2 (germline): MGHRA, YSYEKL. The CDR3 DNA sequence: TGCGCCAGCAGCCAAGATGCAGCCCCGTACAATGAGCAGTTCTTC. Amino acid sequence: CASSQDAAPYNEQFF.

This clonotype was observed many times. The chain recombines TRBV24-1 with TRBJ2-1; a weak D match, TRBD2 (6 bases). The V gene's germline CDR1 is KGHDR and CDR2 SFDVKD. The CDR3 covers 13 residues. The V and J ends lost 7 bases and 4 bases respectively, with 10 bases between them. The chain's CDR3 is CATRSREYNEQFF. The CDR3 DNA follows: TGTGCCACCAGGTCGCGGGAATACAATGAGCAGTTCTTC.

This clonotype occurred a few times. The rearrangement uses TRBV5-1 and TRBJ2-7; D may be TRBD1 (6 bases). The CDR3 extends over 15 amino acids. V was clipped by 3 bases and J by 4 bases, with 17 bases between them. The V gene's germline CDR1 is SGHRS and CDR2 YFSETQ. For the CDR3, the DNA is TGCGCCAGCAGCTGGACCGGGACAATTCCTTACGAGCAGTACTTC. This codes for CASSWTGTIPYEQYF.

There are many counts of this clonotype. V is TRBV12-3 or TRBV12-4 and J is TRBJ2-6; possibly TRBD1 for D (7 bases). V lost 6 bases, J lost 2 bases, and 14 bases lay in between. The CDR3 consists of 16 residues. For the CDR3, the DNA is TGTGCCAGCAGGCGGGACAGCTCACCTGGGGCCAACGTCCTGACTTTC. Its protein is CASRRDSSPGANVLTF.

This clonotype was counted at least ten times. The chain uses TRBV6-1 and TRBJ2-7; unclear D gene. The V end was cut by 7 bases, the J end by 1 base, with 17 bases between. The CDR3 is made up of 15 amino acids. Germline CDR1 is MNHNS and CDR2 is SASEGT. CDR3 region: CASTPPAYGSYEQYF. The CDR3 region has the DNA TGTGCCAGCACCCCCCCCGCCTACGGTTCCTACGAGCAGTACTTC.

This clonotype was counted many times. The chain employs TRBV20-1 and TRBJ2-5; TRBD2 matches 7 bases. The CDR3 totals 15 residues. The ends lost 6 bases at V and 2 bases at J; junction bases unmatched: 12. Germline V gene data show CDR1 as DFQATT and CDR2 as SNEGSKA (reference sequence). The CDR3 loop is CSAGFVAGGQETQYF. CDR3 DNA: TGCAGTGCCGGCTTTGTAGCGGGTGGGCAAGAGACCCAGTACTTC.

This clonotype appeared a few times. The chain links TRBV4-3 to TRBJ2-7, with TRBD1 identical over 7 bases. V shed 6 bases, J shed 3 bases, and the junction held 11 bases outside the gene matches. CDR3 length: 15 residues. Germline V gene data show CDR1 as LGHNA and CDR2 as YSLEER. In nucleotides, the CDR3 is TGCGCCAGCAGTCCTCTCTCGGGACAGCACTACGAGCAGTACTTC. Translating gives CASSPLSGQHYEQYF.

This clonotype has just a few counts. The rearrangement links TRBV12-3 or TRBV12-4 to TRBJ2-3; 8 bases match TRBD2. Losses at the gene ends were 3 bases for V and 9 bases for J; bases not matched to a gene: 2. CDR3 size: 12 residues. The CDR3 sequence: CASSFTGGTQYF. Here the CDR3 DNA reads TGTGCCAGCAGTTTCACGGGAGGGACGCAGTATTTT.

The sample holds many counts of this clonotype. This sequence joins TRBV6-1 and TRBJ2-7; D gene unclear. The CDR3 loop spans 11 amino acids. V was clipped by 5 bases and J by 7 bases, with 9 bases between them. Germline V gene lookup returns CDR1 MNHNS and CDR2 SASEGT. The chain's CDR3 is CASSTGEEQYF. CDR3 nucleotide sequence: TGTGCCAGCAGTACCGGAGAGGAGCAGTACTTC.

This chain connects TRBV20-1 to TRBJ2-5; 8 nucleotides line up with TRBD2. Germline V lookup: CDR1 DFQATT, CDR2 SNEGSKA (reference sequence). CDR3 length equals 16 residues. Germline trimming cut 5 bases from V and 4 bases from J; bases unmatched to any gene: 15. The CDR3 DNA reads TGCAGTGCTCCTCATATAGCGGGGAACCCCGGAGAGACCCAGTACTTC. Its translation is CSAPHIAGNPGETQYF.

This clonotype was recorded at least ten times. The chain combines TRBV12-3 or TRBV12-4 with TRBJ1-4; a weak D match, TRBD1 (6 bases). The CDR3 contains 13 residues. V was clipped by 5 bases and J by 8 bases, with 12 bases between them. CDR3 residues: CASSEQGWEKLFF. CDR3 nucleotide sequence: TGTGCCAGCAGTGAACAGGGTTGGGAAAAACTGTTTTTT.

This clonotype showed up many times. The DNA of the CDR3 is TGTGCCAGCAGTTCCCCTGCGAGCTCCTACGAGCAGTACTTC. It is translated as CASSSPASSYEQYF. The V call is TRBV28, the J call TRBJ2-7; D is ambiguous. CDR3 length equals 14 residues. In germline, CDR1 is MDHEN, CDR2 SYDVKM. Trimming stripped 4 bases from V and 0 bases from J, with 10 bases between.

This clonotype was seen at least ten times. The V gene is TRBV7-9, the J gene TRBJ2-1; D is perhaps TRBD1 (5 bases). Germline-derived CDR1 and CDR2 are SEHNR and FQNEAQ (reference sequence). This CDR3 region has 12 residues. The germline V and J ends were trimmed by 6 bases and 5 bases, with 8 bases remaining between them. The CDR3 reads CASRKGDNEQFF. The CDR3 coding sequence is TGTGCCAGCAGAAAAGGGGACAATGAGCAGTTCTTC.

The gene calls are TRBV13 and TRBJ1-4; D is ambiguous. Per the germline V gene, CDR1 is PRHDT and CDR2 is FYEKMQ (reference sequence). The CDR3 runs 15 residues. V gave up 2 bases and J gave up 1 base, with 8 bases separating them. The CDR3 nucleotides read TGTGCCAGCAGCTTAAGTGCAGGAACTAATGAAAAACTGTTTTTT. This codes for CASSLSAGTNEKLFF. The full variable domain, with the rest looked up from reference TRBV13 and TRBJ1-4, is AAGVIQSPRHLIKEKRETATLKCYPIPRHDTVYWYQQGPGQDPQFLISFYEKMQSDKGSIPDRFSAQQFSDYHSELNMSSLELGDSALYFCASSLSAGTNEKLFFGSGTQLSVL.

The chain links TRBV27 to TRBJ2-5, with a possible D match to TRBD2 (6 bases). V shed 5 bases and J shed 4 bases, with 11 bases lying between them. The CDR3 is 13 amino acids. The V gene's germline CDR1 is MNHEY and CDR2 SMNVEV (reference sequence). The CDR3 protein is CASSTGGSETQYF. CDR3 DNA sequence: TGTGCCAGCAGTACCGGGGGATCAGAGACCCAGTACTTC.

This clonotype was detected many times. This rearrangement joins TRBV7-3 to TRBJ2-3; D is unresolved. Between the trimmed V and J ends, which lost 1 base and 0 bases, there was a span of 11 bases. The CDR3 contains 16 residues. Germline loops: CDR1 SGHTA, CDR2 FQGTGA. The CDR3 sequence: CASSLIDGSSTDTQYF. CDR3 in DNA: TGTGCCAGCAGCTTAATTGACGGGTCTAGCACAGATACGCAGTATTTT.

Many counts were recorded for this clonotype. This rearrangement joins TRBV3-1 to TRBJ2-7, with 8 nucleotides matching TRBD1. CDR1 is LGHDT and CDR2 is YNNKEL in the germline V gene (reference sequence). The CDR3 extends over 13 amino acids. V shed 8 bases, J shed 1 base, and the junction held 4 bases outside the gene matches. For the CDR3, the DNA is TGTGCCAGCGGCTACAGGGGGTCCTACGAGCAGTACTTC. It yields the protein CASGYRGSYEQYF.

J is TRBJ2-3 and V is TRBV20-1; 8 nucleotides line up with TRBD2. V shed 3 bases, J shed 4 bases, and the junction held 6 bases outside the gene matches. The germline CDR1 and CDR2 sequences are DFQATT and SNEGSKA (reference sequence). The CDR3 totals 14 residues. The chain's CDR3 is CSASREREPDTQYF. CDR3 DNA sequence: TGCAGTGCTAGTCGCGAGCGGGAGCCAGATACGCAGTATTTT.

This clonotype was seen a few times. The chain links TRBV7-8 to TRBJ2-4; 10 positions match TRBD1. The germline CDR1 and CDR2 sequences are SGHVS and FQNEAQ. V gave up 5 bases and J gave up 5 bases; unmatched junction bases: 6. This CDR3 region has 15 residues. The CDR3 DNA follows: TGTGCCAGCAGCCCCCGAGGGACAGGGGAAAACATTCAGTACTTC. It is translated as CASSPRGTGENIQYF.

This clonotype was recorded at least ten times. V is TRBV5-1 and J is TRBJ2-1, with 8 bases fitting TRBD2. From germline, CDR1 is SGHRS and CDR2 YFSETQ. The CDR3 is made up of 17 amino acids. V lost 6 bases and J lost 0; bases outside the gene matches: 11. The CDR3 reads CASTLFSGASSYNEQFF. In DNA, the CDR3 is TGCGCCAGCACCCTTTTTAGCGGGGCAAGCTCCTACAATGAGCAGTTCTTC.

This clonotype was found many times. The chain couples TRBV27 to TRBJ1-2; weak D call: TRBD1 (6 bases). V shed 5 bases and J shed 0 bases, with 13 bases lying between them. The CDR3 loop spans 15 amino acids. Germline V gene sequence: CDR1 MNHEY, CDR2 SMNVEV (reference sequence). CDR3 in amino acids: CASSLSGVSNYGYTF. The CDR3 nucleotides are TGTGCCAGCAGTCTCTCAGGGGTTTCTAACTATGGCTACACCTTC.